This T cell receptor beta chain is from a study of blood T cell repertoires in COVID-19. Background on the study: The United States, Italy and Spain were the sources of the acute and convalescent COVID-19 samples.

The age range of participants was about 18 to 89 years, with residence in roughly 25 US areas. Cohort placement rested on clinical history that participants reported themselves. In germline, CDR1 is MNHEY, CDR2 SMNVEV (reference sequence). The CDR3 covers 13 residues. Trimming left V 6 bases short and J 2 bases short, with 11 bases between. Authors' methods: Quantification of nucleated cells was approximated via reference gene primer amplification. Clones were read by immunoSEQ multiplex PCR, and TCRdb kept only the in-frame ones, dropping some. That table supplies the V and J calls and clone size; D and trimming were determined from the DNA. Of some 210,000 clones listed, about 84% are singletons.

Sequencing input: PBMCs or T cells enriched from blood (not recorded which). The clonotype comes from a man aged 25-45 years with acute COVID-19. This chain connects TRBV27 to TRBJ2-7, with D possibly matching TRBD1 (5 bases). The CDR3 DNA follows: TGTGCCAGCAGCCAGGGTGAGACCTACGAGCAGTACTTC. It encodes CASSQGETYEQYF.